The next 29 T cell receptor beta chains were all read from a single sample in a study of T-cell reconstitution after alpha-beta-depleted transplantation in children. Unique molecular identifiers were built into the TCRbeta library. TCRdb re-analysed the PCR reads in MiXCR, keeping a single row per CDR3 protein. The data show 500,000 to 650,000 distinct CDR3 sequences, about 10% seen once. The specimen comprised PBMCs, mostly from graft donor cells, sampled 180 days after TCRalphabeta/CD19-depleted stem cell transplant. All receptors come from a female patient aged 2 to 10 who had a stem cell transplant for aplastic anemia, so the T cells may come from the graft donor.

This clonotype occurred a few times. This chain joins TRBV5-5 and TRBJ2-7, with TRBD1 as a possible D gene (6 bases). Germline assignment: CDR1 SGHKS and CDR2 YYEKEE (reference sequence). Trimming took off 0 bases at V and 5 bases at J, with 12 bases between the two ends. The CDR3 spans 14 residues. CDR3 nucleotide sequence: TGTGCCAGCAGCTTGGACAGGGCGGCGAACGAGCAGTACGTC. This encodes CASSLDRAANEQYV.

The rearrangement uses TRBV7-6 and TRBJ2-1, with D perhaps matching TRBD1 or TRBD2 (5 bases each). V gave up 2 bases and J gave up 0 bases, with 11 bases separating them. CDR1 and CDR2 (germline): SGHVS, FNYEAQ. The length of the CDR3 is 16 residues. The chain's CDR3 is CASSLWGSDSYNEQFF. As DNA, the CDR3 is TGTGCCAGCAGCTTATGGGGGAGTGACTCCTACAATGAGCAGTTCTTC.

V usage is TRBV20-1 and J usage is TRBJ2-3, with TRBD1 as a possible D gene (5 bases). V was clipped by 1 base and J by 1 base, with 12 bases between them. In germline, CDR1 is DFQATT, CDR2 SNEGSKA (reference sequence). The CDR3 runs to 15 residues. The CDR3 is CSARGRGRGTDTQYF. Written as DNA, the CDR3 is TGCAGTGCTAGAGGAAGGGGAAGGGGCACAGATACGCAGTATTTT.

DNA of the CDR3: TGTGCCAGCAGCCAAGGAATCAGGTACAGGGTTATAGGCGAGCAGTACTTC. This sequence encodes CASSQGIRYRVIGEQYF. The chain is built from TRBV14 and TRBJ2-7, with D tentatively TRBD1 (6 bases). In germline, CDR1 is SGHDN, CDR2 FVKESK. Trimming cost V 1 base and J 6 bases, with 22 bases left between them. The CDR3 covers 17 residues. Full variable domain (missing parts from reference TRBV14 and TRBJ2-7): EAGVTQFPSHSVIEKGQTVTLRCDPISGHDNLYWYRRVMGKEIKFLLHFVKESKQDESGMPNNRFLAERTGGTYSTLKVQPAELEDSGVYFCASSQGIRYRVIGEQYFGPGTRLTVT.

The CDR3 DNA reads TGTGCCAGCAGTTACTCCTTAGCGGGAGGGCCGCGTGAGACCCAGTACTTC. Protein product: CASSYSLAGGPRETQYF. The rearrangement links TRBV6-5 to TRBJ2-5, with 11 bases aligning to TRBD2. V was clipped by 0 bases and J by 5 bases; unmatched bases: 8. Germline V lookup: CDR1 MNHEY, CDR2 SVGAGI. The CDR3 consists of 17 residues.

This chain uses TRBV4-1 with TRBJ2-7; 8 nucleotides agree with TRBD1. The CDR3 contains 13 residues. From germline, CDR1 is MGHRA and CDR2 YSYEKL. Trimming cost V 8 bases and J 5 bases; bases outside gene matches: 8. The CDR3 bases are TGCGCCAGCGGAGACAGGGGTCTGGACGAGCAGTACTTC. This gives the protein CASGDRGLDEQYF.

The rearrangement links TRBV6-2 or TRBV6-3 to TRBJ2-7; TRBD2 matches 12 bases. From germline, CDR1 is MNHEY and CDR2 SVGEGT. The CDR3 sequence is 15 residues long. J lost 2 bases, V lost 6 bases, and 5 bases had no gene match. CDR3 residues: CASRMTSGGAYEQYF. CDR3 bases: TGTGCCAGCAGGATGACTAGCGGGGGAGCCTACGAGCAGTACTTC.

This clonotype was counted a few times. The chain has TRBV13 and TRBJ2-3; 11 bases line up with TRBD2. The CDR3 extends over 15 amino acids. Germline loops: CDR1 PRHDT, CDR2 FYEKMQ (reference sequence). The J segment lost 6 bases and the V segment lost 5 bases, leaving 7 bases of the junction unmatched. DNA for the CDR3: TGTGCCAGCAGCAAGCTAGCGGGAGGAGTTGATACGCAGTATTTT. Translation gives CASSKLAGGVDTQYF.

This clonotype was detected only a few times. This chain connects TRBV20-1 to TRBJ1-1; possible D gene TRBD1, 6 bases. The CDR3 has 14 amino acids. V was cut by 5 bases and J by 0 bases, with 13 bases left in between. The germline gives CDR1 DFQATT, CDR2 SNEGSKA (reference sequence). The CDR3 reads CSAVTGLMNTEAFF. CDR3 bases: TGCAGTGCTGTTACAGGGCTCATGAACACTGAAGCTTTCTTT.

In its sample, this clonotype was seen many times. V usage is TRBV12-3 or TRBV12-4 and J usage is TRBJ2-3; 7 bases are shared with TRBD2. This CDR3 has 14 residues. V was clipped by 5 bases and J by 1 base; unmatched bases: 3. As DNA, the CDR3 is TGTGCCAGCAGTGGAACTAGCGGCACAGATACGCAGTATTTT. The encoded protein is CASSGTSGTDTQYF.

This clonotype was observed a handful of times. The V and J genes are TRBV29-1 and TRBJ2-4; perhaps TRBD2 as D (7 bases). Trimming stripped 6 bases from V and 2 bases from J, with 17 bases between. Germline values: CDR1 SQVTM, CDR2 ANQGSEA. The CDR3 contains 15 residues. CDR3 DNA: TGCAGCGTCGCAAAGGGGGGGAGGACCAAAAACATTCAGTACTTC. Its translation is CSVAKGGRTKNIQYF.

This clonotype was recorded at least ten times. The chain is built from TRBV29-1 and TRBJ1-4; D possibly corresponds to TRBD1 (5 bases). The CDR3 contains 12 residues. Germline assignment: CDR1 SQVTM and CDR2 ANQGSEA. V shed 7 bases and J shed 6 bases, with 12 bases lying between them. The CDR3 sequence is CSAGRPDEKLFF. The CDR3 coding sequence is TGCAGCGCGGGACGTCCAGATGAAAAACTGTTTTTT.

This clonotype occurred a few times. This chain joins TRBV7-9 and TRBJ1-5, with 12 bases fitting TRBD1. CDR1 and CDR2 from the germline V gene are SEHNR and FQNEAQ (reference sequence). J was trimmed by 4 bases and V by 4 bases; bases with no gene match: 5. There are 16 residues in the CDR3. The CDR3 coding sequence is TGTGCCAGCAGCTGGGGGACAGGGGGCCGTAATCAGCCCCAGCATTTT. It is translated as CASSWGTGGRNQPQHF.

This clonotype was seen a single time. V usage is TRBV18 and J usage is TRBJ2-7; D is undetermined. This CDR3 region has 14 residues. Trimming took 2 bases from V and 2 from J, leaving 10 bases between them. CDR1 is KGHSH and CDR2 is LQKENI in the germline V gene. The CDR3 DNA sequence: TGTGCCAGCTCACCATGGTACCCCACCTACGAGCAGTACTTC. It codes for CASSPWYPTYEQYF.

This clonotype occurred a few times. The rearrangement links TRBV20-1 to TRBJ1-1; D remains ambiguous. Germline CDR1 reads DFQATT; CDR2 reads SNEGSKA (reference sequence). The CDR3 spans 11 residues. The V end was cut by 1 base, the J end by 3 bases, with 3 bases between. As DNA, the CDR3 is TGCAGTGCTAGAGGACACACTGAAGCTTTCTTT. Its translation is CSARGHTEAFF.

The CDR3 nucleotides read TGCAGCGGGAGGACAGCGAGCTCTGGAAACACCATATATTTT. This gives the protein CSGRTASSGNTIYF. The chain has TRBV29-1 and TRBJ1-3; D is perhaps TRBD1 (6 bases). V lost 7 bases and J lost 0, with 13 bases in between. This CDR3 is 14 amino acids long. CDR1 is SQVTM and CDR2 is ANQGSEA in the germline V gene. Filled out from reference TRBV29-1 and TRBJ1-3, the complete variable domain reads SAVISQKPSRDICQRGTSLTIQCQVDSQVTMMFWYRQQPGQSLTLIATANQGSEATYESGFVIDKFPISRPNLTFSTLTVSNMSPEDSSIYLCSGRTASSGNTIYFGEGSWLTVV.

This clonotype occurred a few times. The chain employs TRBV20-1 and TRBJ1-3, with TRBD1 as a possible D gene (6 bases). Germline V lookup: CDR1 DFQATT, CDR2 SNEGSKA (reference sequence). Between the trimmed V and J ends, which lost 3 bases and 0 bases, there was a span of 12 bases. There are 15 residues in the CDR3. The CDR3 DNA sequence: TGCAGTGCTAGTCCGGGGGCTTCCTCTGGAAACACCATATATTTT. It yields the protein CSASPGASSGNTIYF.

This clonotype was observed at least ten times. The chain joins TRBV12-3 or TRBV12-4 to TRBJ2-7, with TRBD1 matching 8 bases. With 1 base clipped from V and 6 bases from J, the junction kept 8 bases outside the gene matches. The CDR3 totals 15 residues. CDR3 nucleotides: TGTGCCAGCAGTTTAGGATCCAGGGGGCTCGGCGAGCAGTACGTC. Its protein is CASSLGSRGLGEQYV.

This clonotype was found a few times. The chain employs TRBV19 and TRBJ2-7; TRBD1 or TRBD2 may be the D gene (5 bases each). V lost 5 bases and J 5 bases, leaving 10 bases between the germline ends. There are 12 residues in the CDR3. CDR1 is LNHDA and CDR2 is SQIVND in the germline V gene (reference sequence). DNA for the CDR3: TGTGCCAGTAGTGTAAGGGGACACGAGCAGTACTTC. Its protein product is CASSVRGHEQYF.

This clonotype came up a few times. The chain joins TRBV25-1 to TRBJ2-2; D gene ambiguous. Trimming took 7 bases from V and 2 from J, leaving 5 bases between them. Germline CDR1 reads MGHDK; CDR2 reads SYGVNS. There are 12 residues in the CDR3. CDR3 coding DNA: TGTGCCAGCACCATAAACACCGGGGAGCTGTTTTTT. This gives the protein CASTINTGELFF.

This clonotype has only a few counts. The chain is built from TRBV9 and TRBJ2-1; D gene ambiguous. V lost 0 bases and J 10 bases, leaving 14 bases between the germline ends. Germline loops: CDR1 SGDLS, CDR2 YYNGEE. The CDR3 has 14 amino acids. The CDR3 sequence is CASSVVVGRPEQFF. The CDR3 region has the DNA TGTGCCAGCAGCGTAGTCGTTGGCAGGCCGGAGCAGTTCTTC.

This clonotype turned up a few times. The CDR3 DNA follows: TGTGCCAGCAGCTTAGGCTTTGGCCAGGGGGTAAACTATGGCTACACCTTC. Protein sequence: CASSLGFGQGVNYGYTF. The chain recombines TRBV7-2 with TRBJ1-2, with TRBD1 matching 7 bases. Germline V gene data show CDR1 as SGHTA and CDR2 as FQGNSA. The CDR3 is 17 residues long. V was clipped by 1 base and J by 2 bases; unmatched bases: 10.

This clonotype has just a few counts. The gene calls are TRBV20-1 and TRBJ2-1; D is tentatively TRBD1 or TRBD2 (5 bases each). Trimming removed 0 bases at V and 7 bases at J, with 16 bases between. In germline, CDR1 is DFQATT, CDR2 SNEGSKA (reference sequence). CDR3 size: 15 residues. The CDR3 spells CSARDRDALGNEQFF. CDR3 nucleotide sequence: TGCAGTGCTAGAGATCGGGACGCCCTCGGGAATGAGCAGTTCTTC.

This clonotype occurred many times. The chain employs TRBV10-3 and TRBJ2-2, with no clear D. The V gene lost 6 bases and the J gene lost 7 bases, with 6 bases spanning the gap. Germline assignment: CDR1 ENHRY and CDR2 SYGVKD. This CDR3 has 11 residues. The CDR3 spells CAISPGGELFF. CDR3 sequence (DNA): TGTGCCATCAGCCCGGGCGGGGAGCTGTTTTTT.

This clonotype was counted a few times. The chain links TRBV9 to TRBJ2-5; D remains ambiguous. This CDR3 contains 14 residues. Between the trimmed V and J ends, which lost 1 base and 3 bases, there was a span of 10 bases. Germline V gene data show CDR1 as SGDLS and CDR2 as YYNGEE. The CDR3 DNA is TGTGCCAGCAGCGTAAACGGAGAAAAAGAGACCCAGTACTTC. Encoded protein: CASSVNGEKETQYF. Using reference TRBV9 and TRBJ2-5 for the parts outside the CDR3, the full variable domain is DSGVTQTPKHLITATGQRVTLRCSPRSGDLSVYWYQQSLDQGLQFLIQYYNGEERAKGNILERFSAQQFPDLHSELNLSSLELGDSALYFCASSVNGEKETQYFGPGTRLLVL.

This clonotype was counted between two and nine times. The rearrangement joins TRBV15 to TRBJ2-3, with 8 bases aligning to TRBD2. The CDR3 is 18 residues long. Germline V CDR1 and CDR2: LNHNV, YYDKDF (reference sequence). The trim removed 5 bases at V and 2 bases at J, leaving 15 bases unmatched. CDR3 residues: CATSHTTSASKTTDTQYF. In DNA, the CDR3 is TGTGCCACCAGCCATACGACTAGCGCAAGTAAGACCACAGATACGCAGTATTTT.

This clonotype has a handful of counts. The chain couples TRBV6-5 to TRBJ2-3; 9 nucleotides line up with TRBD2. Germline V lookup: CDR1 MNHEY, CDR2 SVGAGI. The V segment lost 0 bases and the J segment 3 bases; nucleotides outside the gene matches: 4. CDR3 length equals 16 residues. The CDR3 nucleotides read TGTGCCAGCAGTTACTCGGGCGGGAGGGTTACAGATACGCAGTATTTT. Translated, it gives CASSYSGGRVTDTQYF.

In DNA form, the CDR3 reads TGTGCCAGCAGCTACCCAATAATCCGGGACCCCCGAAATGAGCAGTTCTTC. Translated: CASSYPIIRDPRNEQFF. The V and J genes are TRBV7-2 and TRBJ2-1; D may be TRBD1 or TRBD2 (5 bases each). Trimming shortened V by 4 bases and J by 7 bases, and 23 bases separated the two germline ends. This CDR3 is 17 amino acids long. Looked up from germline, CDR1 is SGHTA and CDR2 is FQGNSA. The variable domain in full, with the rest retrieved from reference TRBV7-2 and TRBJ2-1, is GAGVSQSPSNKVTEKGKDVELRCDPISGHTALYWYRQSLGQGLEFLIYFQGNSAPDKSGLPSDRFSAERTGGSVSTLTIQRTQQEDSAVYLCASSYPIIRDPRNEQFFGPGTRLTVL.

In its sample, this clonotype was seen a few times. The CDR3 region is CASSQLGTDQETQYF. CDR3 nucleotides: TGCGCCAGCAGTCAGCTTGGAACAGACCAAGAGACCCAGTACTTC. The chain is built from TRBV5-1 and TRBJ2-5; D is ambiguous. Looked up from germline, CDR1 is SGHRS and CDR2 is YFSETQ. Trimming left V 5 bases short and J 0 bases short, with 14 bases between. This CDR3 comprises 15 residues.